There are a few counts of the clone carrying this TCR beta chain. The entry originates in a study of human T cells and chemical hapten exposure. Study background: In the roughly 25-week study, patients were dosed weekly with diphenylcyclopropenone on the scalp throughout. Patch tests applied 0.01% DPC to the upper back and were scored after 6 days.

Each cDNA molecule in the library carried unique molecular identifiers. TCRdb itself ran the RACE reads through MiXCR, one entry per CDR3 protein. Of some 180,000 distinct CDR3 sequences in the sample, under 25% were seen once. Described time point: patch test 3, about 24 weeks after DPC sensitization. Treatment described: therapeutic diphenylcyclopropenone sensitization with weekly scalp DPC. CDR3 size: 12 residues. The germline gives CDR1 DFQATT, CDR2 SNEGSKA (reference sequence). The V gene end was trimmed by 5 bases and the J gene end by 4 bases; junction bases not matched to a gene: 3. This clonotype was sampled from a woman aged 40-49 years with alopecia areata. Some clones in this sample may be carry-over from other donors' samples. V and J are TRBV20-1 and TRBJ1-2; 8 bases are shared with TRBD1. The sample in question was whole blood, obtained in connection with sensitization to the hapten diphenylcyclopropenone (DPC). Here the CDR3 reads CSARQGTYGYTF. The DNA of the CDR3 is TGCAGTGCTCGACAGGGGACCTATGGCTACACCTTC.